Presented here are 15 T cell receptor beta chains from one specimen sequenced in a study of T cells expressing NK-cell markers (dated by TCRdb to 2020 to 2022). Library generation was performed with 5' RACE. Sequencing used an Illumina HiSeq 2000. TCRdb reprocessed the reads and lists each CDR3 protein sequence as a single entry, with no DNA. The sample table holds approximately 550,000 distinct CDR3 sequences. Together, the top ten hold around 4% of the sample. The sample consisted of blood T cells: a sorted CD56 or NKG2C T cell subset, CD4+ or CD8+ T cells, or bulk PBMC T cells (not recorded which). The receptor set was obtained from a man between 18 and 35 years old in good health. Donor details come from another sample of the same person, matched by shared clones.

The rearrangement joins TRBV6-2 or TRBV6-3 to TRBJ2-7. The CDR3 runs to 15 residues. Germline CDR1 is MNHEY and CDR2 is SVGEGT. The CDR3 here is CASSYRTGPAHEQYF.

The rearrangement uses TRBV20-1 and TRBJ1-4; TCRdb outputs TRBD1, but without DNA this stays unchecked. This CDR3 is built from 14 residues. CDR1 is DFQATT, CDR2 SNEGSKA, per germline (reference sequence). This CDR3 reads CSASRGPSKEKLFF.

The chain couples TRBV24-1 to TRBJ2-5; TCRdb's D call, TRBD1, is unchecked because there is no DNA. The germline V gene has CDR1 KGHDR and CDR2 SFDVKD. This CDR3 has 15 residues. The CDR3 loop reads CATSDGTSYAETQYF.

The chain recombines TRBV28 with TRBJ2-2. This CDR3 has 14 residues. Germline CDR1 and CDR2: MDHEN and SYDVKM. CDR3 residues: CASSRRASTGELFF.

This sequence joins TRBV30 and TRBJ2-1; TCRdb indicates TRBD2, and absent DNA this call remains unverified. The CDR3 has 14 residues. Germline-derived CDR1 and CDR2 are GTSNPN and SVGIG (reference sequence). CDR3 sequence: CAGSRGGRANEQFF.

The chain links TRBV11-2 to TRBJ2-7; absent DNA, TCRdb's TRBD2 call cannot be checked. This CDR3 has 18 amino acids. Germline-derived CDR1 and CDR2 are SGHAT and FQNNGV. The CDR3 protein is CASSLDRTSGRNLYEQYF.

V usage is TRBV20-1 and J usage is TRBJ2-1; absent DNA, TCRdb's TRBD2 call cannot be checked. The CDR3 totals 15 residues. Germline CDR1 is DFQATT and CDR2 is SNEGSKA (reference sequence). The chain's CDR3 is CSAKTSGPTYNEQFF.

The CDR3 reads CSASPRVTETQYF. V and J are TRBV20-1 and TRBJ2-5; TCRdb's assignment of TRBD2 cannot be checked, as there is no DNA. Per the germline V gene, CDR1 is DFQATT and CDR2 is SNEGSKA (reference sequence). The CDR3 loop spans 13 amino acids.

The rearrangement joins TRBV7-2 to TRBJ1-4. The CDR3 spans 15 residues. Looked up from germline, CDR1 is SGHTA and CDR2 is FQGNSA. The CDR3 sequence: CASSFNGRTNEKLFF.

The V gene is TRBV11-2, the J gene TRBJ2-3. Germline V gene lookup returns CDR1 SGHAT and CDR2 FQNNGV. This CDR3 has 15 residues. This chain's CDR3 is CASSLGLQGSDTQYF.

The chain recombines TRBV24-1 with TRBJ2-5; TCRdb's D gene call, TRBD2, goes unchecked for lack of DNA. This CDR3 is built from 15 residues. The germline CDR1 and CDR2 sequences are KGHDR and SFDVKD. CDR3 sequence: CATSDPRLAEETQYF.

The V and J genes are TRBV20-1 and TRBJ2-5; no DNA is available, so the TRBD1 call from TCRdb remains unchecked. The CDR3 contains 15 residues. CDR1 and CDR2 (germline): DFQATT, SNEGSKA (reference sequence). CDR3 sequence: CSASPGQGFEETQYF.

This rearrangement joins TRBV5-1 to TRBJ2-1. This CDR3 region has 14 residues. CDR1 SGHRS and CDR2 YFSETQ come from the germline V gene. The CDR3 reads CASSPAGLADEQFF.

The genes are TRBV12-3 or TRBV12-4 and TRBJ1-3. The CDR3 extends over 15 amino acids. The chain's CDR3 is CASRVMGFSGNTIYF.

The J gene is TRBJ2-2, the V gene TRBV12-5; TCRdb designates TRBD1, a call that cannot be tested without DNA. The CDR3 consists of 15 residues. Germline loops: CDR1 LGHNT, CDR2 FRNRAP. The CDR3 region is CASALSTGRAGELFF. The complete variable domain, with remaining parts taken from reference TRBV12-5 and TRBJ2-2, reads DARVTQTPRHKVTEMGQEVTMRCQPILGHNTVFWYRQTMMQGLELLAYFRNRAPLDDSGMPKDRFSAEMPDATLATLKIQPSEPRDSAVYFCASALSTGRAGELFFGEGSRLTVL.